This T cell receptor (beta chain) was profiled in a study of cytomegalovirus exposure and HLA in healthy donors. Whole-study context: Earlier, roughly 120 million unique TCR beta sequences were recovered from roughly 200 million T cells by an analysis. General study findings and limits: The listing of 150 to 200 TCR beta chains classed them as cytomegalovirus-associated. Immune exposure information comprised only CMV serostatus. A later analysis by the authors found several of the most significant clusters apparently linked to common viral pathogens.

Points on this clone: Its specificity is unknown.

It was with 60 Vbeta and 13 Jbeta primers that the PCR ran. Generated by immunoSEQ multiplex PCR, the TCRdb table keeps only in-frame clones and is missing some. This table has about 160,000 clones, approximately 86% appearing once. Germline lookup yields CDR1 SNHLY and CDR2 FYNNEI. The CDR3 consists of 15 residues. V trimming: 3 bases; J trimming: 1 base; junction bases outside the gene matches: 4. Source material: PBMCs. The TCR sequence derives from a woman between 18 and 29 years old in good health and CMV-seronegative. The chain recombines TRBV2 with TRBJ2-3; TRBD2 aligns across 7 bases. CDR3 sequence: CASSDGLAGTDTQYF. The CDR3 DNA sequence: TGTGCCAGCAGTGATGGTCTAGCGGGCACAGATACGCAGTATTTT.